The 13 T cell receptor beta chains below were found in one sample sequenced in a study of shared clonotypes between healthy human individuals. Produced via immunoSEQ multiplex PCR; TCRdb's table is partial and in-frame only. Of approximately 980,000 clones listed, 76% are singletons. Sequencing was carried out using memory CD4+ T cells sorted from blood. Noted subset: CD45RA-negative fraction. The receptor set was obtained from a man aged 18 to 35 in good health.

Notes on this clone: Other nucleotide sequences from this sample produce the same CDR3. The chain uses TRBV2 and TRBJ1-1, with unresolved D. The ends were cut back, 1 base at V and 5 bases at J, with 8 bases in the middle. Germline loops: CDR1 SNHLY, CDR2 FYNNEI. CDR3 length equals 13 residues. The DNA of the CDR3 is TGTGCCAGCAGTGAAGGGGGAAGGACTGAAGCTTTCTTT. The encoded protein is CASSEGGRTEAFF.

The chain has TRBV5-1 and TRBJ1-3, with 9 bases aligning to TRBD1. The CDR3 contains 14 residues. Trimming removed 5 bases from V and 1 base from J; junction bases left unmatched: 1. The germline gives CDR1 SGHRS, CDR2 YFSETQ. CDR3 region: CASSGTGSGNTIYF. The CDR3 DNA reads TGCGCCAGCAGTGGGACAGGGTCTGGAAACACCATATATTTT.

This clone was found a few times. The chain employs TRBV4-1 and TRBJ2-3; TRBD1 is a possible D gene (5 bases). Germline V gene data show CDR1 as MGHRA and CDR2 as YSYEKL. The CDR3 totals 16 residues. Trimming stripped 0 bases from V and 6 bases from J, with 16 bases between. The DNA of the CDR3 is TGCGCCAGCAGCCAAGATCAGGCAGGGCGATTTGATACGCAGTATTTT. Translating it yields CASSQDQAGRFDTQYF.

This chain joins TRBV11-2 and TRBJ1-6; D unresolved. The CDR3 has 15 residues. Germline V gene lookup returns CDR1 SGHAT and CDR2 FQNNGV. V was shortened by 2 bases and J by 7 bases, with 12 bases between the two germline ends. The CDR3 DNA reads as TGTGCCAGCAGCTTAACCACCCTGAGCAATTCACCCCTCCACTTT. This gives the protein CASSLTTLSNSPLHF. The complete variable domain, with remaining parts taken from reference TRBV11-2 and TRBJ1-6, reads EAGVAQSPRYKIIEKRQSVAFWCNPISGHATLYWYQQILGQGPKLLIQFQNNGVVDDSQLPKDRFSAERLKGVDSTLKIQPAKLEDSAVYLCASSLTTLSNSPLHFGNGTRLTVT.

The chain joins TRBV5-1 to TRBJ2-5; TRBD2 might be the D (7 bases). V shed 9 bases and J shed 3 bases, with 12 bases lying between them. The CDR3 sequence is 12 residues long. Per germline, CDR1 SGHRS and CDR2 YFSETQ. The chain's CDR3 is CATKGGEETQYF. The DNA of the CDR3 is TGCGCCACCAAAGGGGGGGAAGAGACCCAGTACTTC.

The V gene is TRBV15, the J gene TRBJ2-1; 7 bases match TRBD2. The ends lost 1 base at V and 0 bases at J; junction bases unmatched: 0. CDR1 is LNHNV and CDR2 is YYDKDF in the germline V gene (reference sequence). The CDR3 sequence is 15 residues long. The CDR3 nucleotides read TGTGCCACCAGCAGAGCGGGGGGCTCCTACAATGAGCAGTTCTTC. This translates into CATSRAGGSYNEQFF. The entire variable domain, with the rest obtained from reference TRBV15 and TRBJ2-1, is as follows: DAMVIQNPRYQVTQFGKPVTLSCSQTLNHNVMYWYQQKSSQAPKLLFHYYDKDFNNEADTPDNFQSRRPNTSFCFLDIRSPGLGDTAMYLCATSRAGGSYNEQFFGPGTRLTVL.

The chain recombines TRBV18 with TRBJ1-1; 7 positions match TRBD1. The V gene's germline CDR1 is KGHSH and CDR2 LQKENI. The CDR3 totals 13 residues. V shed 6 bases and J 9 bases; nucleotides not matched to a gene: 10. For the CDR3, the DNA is TGTGCCAGCTCCACCACCGGGACAGCGAAAGCTTTCTTT. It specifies CASSTTGTAKAFF.

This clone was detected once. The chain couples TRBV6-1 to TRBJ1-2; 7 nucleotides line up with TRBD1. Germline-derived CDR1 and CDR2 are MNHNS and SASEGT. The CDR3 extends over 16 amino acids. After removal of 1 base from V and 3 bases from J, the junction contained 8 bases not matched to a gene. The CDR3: CASSEETIGGYYGYTF. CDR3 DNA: TGTGCCAGCAGTGAAGAAACTATAGGGGGCTACTATGGCTACACCTTC.

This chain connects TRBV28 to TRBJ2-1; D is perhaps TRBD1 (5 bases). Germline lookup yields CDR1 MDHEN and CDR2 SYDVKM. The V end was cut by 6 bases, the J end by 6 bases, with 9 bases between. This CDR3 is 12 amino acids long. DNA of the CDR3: TGTGCCAGCAGCGATGGGGCCAATGAGCAGTTCTTC. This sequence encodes CASSDGANEQFF.

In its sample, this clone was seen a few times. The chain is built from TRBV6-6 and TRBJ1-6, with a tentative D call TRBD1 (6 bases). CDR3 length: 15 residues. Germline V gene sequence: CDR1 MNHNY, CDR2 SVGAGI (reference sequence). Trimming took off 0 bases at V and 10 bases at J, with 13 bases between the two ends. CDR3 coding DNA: TGTGCCAGCAGTTACTCGAGGGGGATCGGGTCACCCCTCCACTTT. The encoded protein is CASSYSRGIGSPLHF.

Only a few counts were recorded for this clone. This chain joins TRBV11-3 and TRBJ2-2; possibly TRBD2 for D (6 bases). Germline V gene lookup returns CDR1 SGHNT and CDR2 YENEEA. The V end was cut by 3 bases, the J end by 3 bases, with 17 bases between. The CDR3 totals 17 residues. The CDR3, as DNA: TGTGCCAGCAGCTTGGGGTTGGGATCTAGCGACACCGGGGAGCTGTTTTTT. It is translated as CASSLGLGSSDTGELFF.

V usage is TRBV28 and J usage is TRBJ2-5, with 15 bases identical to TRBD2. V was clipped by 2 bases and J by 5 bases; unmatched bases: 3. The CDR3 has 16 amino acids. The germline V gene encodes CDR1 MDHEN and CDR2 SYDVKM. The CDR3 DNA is TGTGCCAGCAGTTTAGGACTAGCGGGGGGGCGCGAGACCCAGTACTTC. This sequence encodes CASSLGLAGGRETQYF.

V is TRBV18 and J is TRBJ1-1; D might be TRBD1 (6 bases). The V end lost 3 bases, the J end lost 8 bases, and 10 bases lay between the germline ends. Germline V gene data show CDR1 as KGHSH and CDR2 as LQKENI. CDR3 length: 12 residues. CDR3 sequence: CASSPLGQEAFF. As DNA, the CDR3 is TGTGCCAGCTCACCCCTCGGACAGGAAGCTTTCTTT. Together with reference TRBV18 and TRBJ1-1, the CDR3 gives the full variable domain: NAGVMQNPRHLVRRRGQEARLRCSPMKGHSHVYWYRQLPEEGLKFMVYLQKENIIDESGMPKERFSAEFPKEGPSILRIQQVVRGDSAAYFCASSPLGQEAFFGQGTRLTVV.